These 25 T cell receptor beta chains came from one sample sequenced in a study of control samples from healthy donors and cancer patients. Generated by immunoSEQ multiplex PCR, the TCRdb table keeps only in-frame clones and is missing some. The sample lists 120,000 to 150,000 clones, around 92% occurring once. Sequenced input: blood. These receptors were obtained from a man in his thirties or forties in good health.

The CDR3 loop is CASSFPGTLNQPQHF. The CDR3 nucleotides are TGTGCCAGCAGTTTTCCCGGGACTCTGAATCAGCCCCAGCATTTT. The rearrangement joins TRBV27 to TRBJ1-5; the D gene is possibly TRBD1 (5 bases). From germline, CDR1 is MNHEY and CDR2 SMNVEV (reference sequence). The V end lost 3 bases, the J end lost 4 bases, and 13 bases lay between the germline ends. The CDR3 has 15 amino acids.

The rearrangement uses TRBV6-4 and TRBJ2-5; D is undetermined. The CDR3 length is 13 residues. The germline V gene encodes CDR1 MRHNA and CDR2 SNTAGT. The ends were cut back, 5 bases at V and 7 bases at J, with 14 bases in the middle. The CDR3 reads CASSRLDGGTQYF. The CDR3 DNA reads as TGTGCCAGCAGTCGGTTGGACGGTGGGACCCAGTACTTC.

J is TRBJ1-2 and V is TRBV6-5; D ambiguous. Germline V gene lookup returns CDR1 MNHEY and CDR2 SVGAGI. The V end was cut by 6 bases, the J end by 2 bases, with 13 bases between. The CDR3 totals 14 residues. Here the CDR3 reads CASSEFLSNYGYTF. The CDR3 bases are TGTGCCAGCAGCGAGTTCTTGTCCAACTATGGCTACACCTTC.

V gene TRBV6-5 combines with J gene TRBJ1-4, with TRBD1 identical over 7 bases. Unmatched junction bases numbered 7, after V lost 7 bases and J lost 8 bases. Germline loops: CDR1 MNHEY, CDR2 SVGAGI. CDR3 length: 13 residues. The CDR3 DNA reads TGTGCCAGCACGACAGGGCCATGGGAAAAACTGTTTTTT. This translates into CASTTGPWEKLFF.

The chain employs TRBV23-1 and TRBJ2-2; D remains unclear. TRBV23-1 is treated as an ORF (open reading frame) with a function not yet certain. CDR3 length: 16 residues. V lost 2 bases and J lost 3, with 13 bases in between. The CDR3 coding sequence is TGCGCCAGCAGTCAAGATGCTACCCTTTACACCGGGGAGCTGTTTTTT. It yields the protein CASSQDATLYTGELFF.

CDR3 coding DNA: TGTGCCAGCAGTGAAGCGCCCAGTAACGGTGGCTACACCTTC. Amino acid sequence: CASSEAPSNGGYTF. The genes are TRBV6-1 and TRBJ1-2, with no clear D. The CDR3 contains 14 residues. Germline CDR1 reads MNHNS; CDR2 reads SASEGT. The V end was cut by 0 bases, the J end by 7 bases, with 12 bases between.

This chain connects TRBV28 to TRBJ2-2; D unclear. Germline V lookup: CDR1 MDHEN, CDR2 SYDVKM. CDR3 length: 13 amino acids. V was trimmed by 3 bases and J by 1 base, leaving 3 bases between them. The CDR3 spells CASSFVNTGELFF. As DNA, the CDR3 is TGTGCCAGCAGTTTTGTGAACACCGGGGAGCTGTTTTTT. The complete variable domain, with remaining parts taken from reference TRBV28 and TRBJ2-2, reads DVKVTQSSRYLVKRTGEKVFLECVQDMDHENMFWYRQDPGLGLRLIYFSYDVKMKEKGDIPEGYSVSREKKERFSLILESASTNQTSMYLCASSFVNTGELFFGEGSRLTVL.

The chain recombines TRBV5-4 with TRBJ2-7; 10 bases match TRBD2. Germline values: CDR1 SGHNT, CDR2 YYREEE (reference sequence). This CDR3 is 14 amino acids long. Trimming removed 2 bases from V and 3 bases from J; junction bases left unmatched: 2. The CDR3: CASSFGTSVYEQYF. The CDR3 nucleotides read TGTGCCAGCAGCTTTGGGACTAGCGTCTACGAGCAGTACTTC.

J is TRBJ1-6 and V is TRBV28; 9 bases match TRBD1. Germline loops: CDR1 MDHEN, CDR2 SYDVKM. Trimming removed 4 bases from V and 9 bases from J; junction bases left unmatched: 7. The CDR3 sequence is 15 residues long. CDR3 residues: CASSSRTGVASPLHF. DNA of the CDR3: TGTGCCAGCAGTTCAAGGACAGGGGTGGCTTCACCCCTCCACTTT.

The genes are TRBV14 and TRBJ2-7; 7 bases are a match to TRBD2. This CDR3 region has 15 residues. Losses at the gene ends were 0 bases for V and 2 bases for J; bases not matched to a gene: 4. Germline CDR1 and CDR2: SGHDN and FVKESK. The DNA of the CDR3 is TGTGCCAGCAGCCAAGATATGGGGAGGGCCTACGAGCAGTACTTC. Protein product: CASSQDMGRAYEQYF.

The sample holds a few counts of this clone. The genes are TRBV9 and TRBJ2-3; 15 bases line up with TRBD2. Germline CDR1 is SGDLS and CDR2 is YYNGEE. The CDR3 has 20 amino acids. J gave up 5 bases and V 4 bases, and 17 bases lay outside the gene matches. The CDR3 here is CASSSAIGLAGGPTVDTQYF. The CDR3 bases are TGTGCCAGCAGCTCCGCCATCGGACTAGCGGGGGGGCCGACGGTAGATACGCAGTATTTT.

A remark on this clone: Other DNA sequences of this sample code for an identical CDR3. This chain connects TRBV7-9 to TRBJ1-4; tentatively, D is TRBD1 (5 bases). Germline assignment: CDR1 SEHNR and CDR2 FQNEAQ (reference sequence). This CDR3 has 14 amino acids. The germline V and J ends were trimmed by 1 base and 2 bases, with 5 bases remaining between them. The CDR3 sequence is CASSLGGTNEKLFF. CDR3 bases: TGTGCCAGCAGCTTAGGGGGGACTAATGAAAAACTGTTTTTT.

This clone was observed once. The rearrangement joins TRBV7-2 to TRBJ2-7; D is unclear. CDR1 and CDR2 from the germline V gene are SGHTA and FQGNSA. The V end lost 3 bases, the J end lost 3 bases, and 12 bases lay between the germline ends. The CDR3 has 14 amino acids. CDR3 coding DNA: TGTGCCAGCAGCTTTTCACACGGCTACTACGAGCAGTACTTC. Protein: CASSFSHGYYEQYF.

This clone was found once. The CDR3 DNA reads as TGTGCCATCAGTCGAGTTACCGGGACGGAGAACACTGAAGCTTTCTTT. It translates to CAISRVTGTENTEAFF. The rearrangement joins TRBV10-3 to TRBJ1-1; the D gene is possibly TRBD1 (5 bases). The germline V gene encodes CDR1 ENHRY and CDR2 SYGVKD. V was cut by 5 bases and J by 1 base, with 17 bases left in between. The CDR3 totals 16 residues.

This chain joins TRBV10-2 and TRBJ1-5; TRBD1 is a possible D gene (5 bases). This CDR3 region has 15 residues. CDR1 and CDR2 (germline): WSHSY, SAAADI. Trimming cost V 0 bases and J 7 bases, with 13 bases left between them. The CDR3 coding sequence is TGCGCCAGCAGTGAGTCGGGGGACGCAGCACAGCCCCAGCATTTT. Protein: CASSESGDAAQPQHF.

The V gene is TRBV27, the J gene TRBJ1-1; no reliable D call. V lost 6 bases, J lost 5 bases, and 10 bases lay in between. This CDR3 is 12 amino acids long. CDR1 is MNHEY and CDR2 is SMNVEV in the germline V gene (reference sequence). The CDR3 region has the DNA TGTGCCAGCAGCTCCGCGGGGACTGAAGCTTTCTTT. Encoded protein: CASSSAGTEAFF.

This sequence joins TRBV3-1 (or the pseudogene TRBV3-2) and TRBJ1-3; D may be TRBD1 (6 bases). The CDR3 length is 14 residues. Germline V lookup: CDR1 LGHDT, CDR2 YNNKEL (reference sequence). The germline V and J ends were trimmed by 6 bases and 0 bases, with 9 bases remaining between them. The CDR3 nucleotides are TGTGCCAGCAGAGAGACAGGCTCTGGAAACACCATATATTTT. It is translated as CASRETGSGNTIYF.

V and J are TRBV21-1 and TRBJ2-2. TRBV21-1 is a pseudogene. This CDR3 is 14 amino acids long. CDR3 amino acids: CAIPDRANTGELFF. Here the CDR3 DNA reads TGTGCCATCCCGGATAGGGCGAACACCGGGGAGCTGTTTTTT.

The chain combines TRBV27 with TRBJ1-1; D is ambiguous. CDR3 length: 14 residues. Germline CDR1 and CDR2: MNHEY and SMNVEV (reference sequence). Trimming shortened V by 3 bases and J by 0 bases, and 8 bases separated the two germline ends. This CDR3 is CASSFGQLNTEAFF. The CDR3 DNA is TGTGCCAGCAGTTTCGGGCAGTTGAACACTGAAGCTTTCTTT.

This chain joins TRBV6-5 and TRBJ1-4; D is undetermined. V dropped 10 bases and J dropped 8 bases, with 17 bases sitting between them. The CDR3 is 13 residues long. Germline lookup yields CDR1 MNHEY and CDR2 SVGAGI. CDR3 loop: CATRRTWPEKLFF. CDR3 DNA sequence: TGTGCCACCAGAAGGACCTGGCCCGAAAAACTGTTTTTT.

This clone was counted once. The gene calls are TRBV4-2 and TRBJ1-2, with 9 bases that match TRBD1. The CDR3 sequence is 15 residues long. CDR1 LGHNA and CDR2 YNFKEQ come from the germline V gene. V was clipped by 0 bases and J by 8 bases; unmatched bases: 7. The CDR3 DNA reads TGTGCCAGCAGCCAAGAGGTCACAGGGGGCAGGGGCTACACCTTC. Translation: CASSQEVTGGRGYTF.

The chain has TRBV10-3 and TRBJ2-7, with a possible D match to TRBD1 (6 bases). Between the trimmed V and J ends, which lost 5 bases and 3 bases, there was a span of 14 bases. Germline V gene lookup returns CDR1 ENHRY and CDR2 SYGVKD. CDR3 size: 14 residues. The CDR3 loop reads CAISRDIFSYEQYF. CDR3 bases: TGTGCCATCAGTAGGGACATTTTCAGCTACGAGCAGTACTTC.

V usage is TRBV27 and J usage is TRBJ1-1; 9 nucleotides match TRBD1. Losses at the gene ends were 9 bases for V and 12 bases for J; bases not matched to a gene: 11. The CDR3 extends over 12 amino acids. Germline V gene lookup returns CDR1 MNHEY and CDR2 SMNVEV (reference sequence). Here the CDR3 reads CASQTGQGRSFF. CDR3 DNA sequence: TGTGCCAGTCAAACCGGACAGGGGAGGTCTTTCTTT.

A note on this clone: Because the CDR3's place on the DNA is in doubt, the DNA is left out and the CDR3 is given as listed by TCRdb. The chain combines TRBV21-1 with TRBJ2-4; the DNA was not compared with TRBD1, the D call given in the table. TRBV21-1 is described as a pseudogene. The CDR3 is 19 residues long, counting both termini. The CDR3 here is CASSKVGQGAILAKNIQYF.

The chain uses TRBV18 and TRBJ1-3; D is unclear. The CDR3 has 18 amino acids. Per the germline V gene, CDR1 is KGHSH and CDR2 is LQKENI. Trimming stripped 2 bases from V and 1 base from J, with 18 bases between. CDR3 sequence reads: CASSPSPGSRDSGNTIYF. The CDR3 DNA is TGTGCCAGCTCACCATCGCCGGGTTCTAGGGATTCTGGAAACACCATATATTTT.